Below, 5 T cell receptor beta chains from the same sample are listed, as sequenced in a study of technical replicates of blood from several donors. Produced via immunoSEQ multiplex PCR; TCRdb's table is partial and in-frame only. The sample records just over 55,000 clones, roughly 93% being singletons. The material sequenced was PBMCs. Every receptor here comes from a human donor in good health. Some clones in this sample may be carry-over from other donors' samples.

The chain employs TRBV29-1 and TRBJ2-7; D is undetermined. V was shortened by 4 bases and J by 7 bases, with 14 bases between the two germline ends. This CDR3 spans 12 amino acids. Germline CDR1 is SQVTM and CDR2 is ANQGSEA. CDR3 protein: CSVVATPREQYF. CDR3 coding DNA: TGCAGCGTTGTGGCGACTCCACGGGAGCAGTACTTC.

This clone was recorded a few times. V and J are TRBV7-9 and TRBJ2-1; 7 nucleotides agree with TRBD2. The V gene end was trimmed by 4 bases and the J gene end by 2 bases; junction bases not matched to a gene: 5. The CDR3 length is 15 residues. Germline CDR1 SEHNR, CDR2 FQNEAQ (reference sequence). CDR3 loop: CASSSALATYNEQFF. The CDR3 DNA sequence: TGTGCCAGCAGCTCAGCACTAGCGACCTACAATGAGCAGTTCTTC.

This rearrangement joins TRBV6-6 to TRBJ2-7, with D perhaps TRBD2 (5 bases). Per germline, CDR1 MNHNY and CDR2 SVGAGI (reference sequence). V lost 6 bases and J lost 2, with 8 bases in between. This CDR3 has 12 amino acids. CDR3 sequence: CASRAEAYEQYF. The CDR3 region has the DNA TGTGCCAGCAGGGCGGAGGCCTACGAGCAGTACTTC.

A word on this clone: One end of the junction fails to match germline, which may point to a read error. The chain joins TRBV5-1 to TRBJ2-7, with TRBD1 identical over 8 bases. Germline CDR1 and CDR2: SGHRS and YFSETQ. CDR3 length equals 14 residues. The CDR3 region has the DNA TGCGCCAGCAGCACCGGACAGGGTTCCTCCGAGCAGTACTTC. It codes for CASSTGQGSSEQYF.

With respect to this clone: Other DNA sequences from this sample encode an identical CDR3 as well. This chain links TRBV9 with TRBJ2-1; 10 nucleotides match TRBD2. This CDR3 is 16 amino acids long. In germline, CDR1 is SGDLS, CDR2 YYNGEE. J gave up 3 bases and V 5 bases, and 8 bases lay outside the gene matches. CDR3 bases: TGTGCCAGCAGTGTGGGGCTAGCGGGAGTCTACAATGAGCAGTTCTTC. Its translation is CASSVGLAGVYNEQFF.